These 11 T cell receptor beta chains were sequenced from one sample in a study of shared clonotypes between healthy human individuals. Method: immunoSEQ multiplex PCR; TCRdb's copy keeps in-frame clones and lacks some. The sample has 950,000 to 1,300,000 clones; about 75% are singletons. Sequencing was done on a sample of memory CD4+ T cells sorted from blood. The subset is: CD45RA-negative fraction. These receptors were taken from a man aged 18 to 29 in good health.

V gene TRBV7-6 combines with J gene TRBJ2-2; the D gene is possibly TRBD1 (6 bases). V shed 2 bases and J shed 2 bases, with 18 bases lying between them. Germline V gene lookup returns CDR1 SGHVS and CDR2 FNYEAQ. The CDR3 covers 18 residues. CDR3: CASSLSRINRANTGELFF. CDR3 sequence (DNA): TGTGCCAGCAGCTTATCACGCATCAACAGGGCCAACACCGGGGAGCTGTTTTTT.

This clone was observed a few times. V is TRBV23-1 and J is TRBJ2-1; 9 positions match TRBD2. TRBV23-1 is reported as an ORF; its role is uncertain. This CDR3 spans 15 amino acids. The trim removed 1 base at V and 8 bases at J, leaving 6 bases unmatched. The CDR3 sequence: CASSQFPSGVYEQFF. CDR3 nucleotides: TGCGCCAGCAGTCAATTTCCTAGCGGGGTCTATGAGCAGTTCTTC.

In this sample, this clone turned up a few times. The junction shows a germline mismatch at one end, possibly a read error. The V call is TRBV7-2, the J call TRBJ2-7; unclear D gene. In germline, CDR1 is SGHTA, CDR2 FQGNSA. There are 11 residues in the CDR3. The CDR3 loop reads CASSVDMRQDF. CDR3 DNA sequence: TGTGCCAGCAGCGTAGACATGCGGCAAGACTTC.

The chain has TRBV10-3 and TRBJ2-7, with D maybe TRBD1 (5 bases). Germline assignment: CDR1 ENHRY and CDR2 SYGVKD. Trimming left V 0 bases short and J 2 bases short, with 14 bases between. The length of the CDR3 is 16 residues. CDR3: CAISESVGPIAYEQYF. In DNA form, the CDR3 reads TGTGCCATCAGTGAGTCGGTGGGGCCCATCGCCTACGAGCAGTACTTC.

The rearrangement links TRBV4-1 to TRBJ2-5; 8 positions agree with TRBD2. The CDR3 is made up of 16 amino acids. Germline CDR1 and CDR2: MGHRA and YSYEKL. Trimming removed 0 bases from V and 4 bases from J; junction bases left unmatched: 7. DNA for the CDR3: TGCGCCAGCAGCCAAGATCCCAGCGGGAGTAGAGAGACCCAGTACTTC. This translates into CASSQDPSGSRETQYF.

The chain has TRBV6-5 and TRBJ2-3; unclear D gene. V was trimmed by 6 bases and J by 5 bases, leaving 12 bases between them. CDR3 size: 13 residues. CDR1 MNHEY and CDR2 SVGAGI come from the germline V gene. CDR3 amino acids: CASSLRWEDTQYF. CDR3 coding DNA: TGTGCCAGCAGCCTCAGGTGGGAAGATACGCAGTATTTT.

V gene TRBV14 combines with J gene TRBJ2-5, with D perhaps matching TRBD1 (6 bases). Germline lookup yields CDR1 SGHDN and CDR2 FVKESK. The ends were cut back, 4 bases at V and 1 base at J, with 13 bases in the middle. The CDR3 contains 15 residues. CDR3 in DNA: TGTGCCAGCAGCCGGTCAGGACAGAGCCAAGAGACCCAGTACTTC. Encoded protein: CASSRSGQSQETQYF.

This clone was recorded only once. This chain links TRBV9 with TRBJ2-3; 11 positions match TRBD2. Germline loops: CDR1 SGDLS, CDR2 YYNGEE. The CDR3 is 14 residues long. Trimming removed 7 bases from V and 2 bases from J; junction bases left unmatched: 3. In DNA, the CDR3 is TGTGCCAGCGGGACTAGCGGTAACACAGATACGCAGTATTTT. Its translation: CASGTSGNTDTQYF.

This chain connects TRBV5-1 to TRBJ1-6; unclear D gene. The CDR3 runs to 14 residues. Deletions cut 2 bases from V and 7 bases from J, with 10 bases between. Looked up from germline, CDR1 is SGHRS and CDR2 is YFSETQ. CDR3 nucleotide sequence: TGCGCCAGCAGCTTAACAGATCGGAATTCACCCCTCCACTTT. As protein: CASSLTDRNSPLHF.

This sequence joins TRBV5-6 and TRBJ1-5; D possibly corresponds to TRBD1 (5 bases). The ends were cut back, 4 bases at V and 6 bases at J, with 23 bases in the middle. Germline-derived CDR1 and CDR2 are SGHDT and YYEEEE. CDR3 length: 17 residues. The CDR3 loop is CASSLSVLRGAVQPQHF. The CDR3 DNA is TGTGCCAGCAGCCTTTCAGTCCTTAGGGGCGCGGTTCAGCCCCAGCATTTT.

The CDR3 sequence is CASSLSGKRGGSYEQYF. As DNA, the CDR3 is TGTGCCAGCAGTTTATCAGGGAAGCGCGGTGGCTCCTACGAGCAGTACTTC. The chain couples TRBV28 to TRBJ2-7, with D perhaps matching TRBD1 (5 bases). CDR3 length: 17 amino acids. Trimming took off 1 base at V and 0 bases at J, with 16 bases between the two ends. Per germline, CDR1 MDHEN and CDR2 SYDVKM.